This T cell receptor (beta chain) was obtained from a study of blood T cells in healthy people across ages. With a J-beta primer mix and a sample-barcoded 5' primer, a second PCR ran about 7 to 12 cycles. Every cDNA was tagged by a template-switch adaptor with 12 random nucleotides. One entry per CDR3 protein, called by TCRdb with MiXCR from the 5' RACE reads. Of roughly 930,000 distinct CDR3 sequences in the sample, around 48% are singletons; the top ten hold roughly 13%. Comment on this clonotype: The antigen remains undetermined.

Study-wide points: The study found TCR beta diversity correlated strongly with naive T cell percentage. Older age went with lower TCR beta diversity per million T cells, in a roughly linear way. Long-lived donors exceeded aged donors in naive CD4+ cells and diversity.

The receptor was derived from a man younger than 45 in good health. The sample taken for sequencing was blood.

The CDR3: CSAGSRAARTNEQFF. The CDR3 DNA follows: TGCAGTGCTGGCTCGCGCGCGGCTCGCACTAATGAGCAGTTCTTC. This chain connects TRBV20-1 to TRBJ2-1; D gene unclear. The CDR3 is 15 residues long. Trimming removed 5 bases at V and 7 bases at J, with 21 bases between. Germline V CDR1 and CDR2: DFQATT, SNEGSKA (reference sequence).